This is a list of T cell receptor beta chains from one sample in a study of blood T cells in healthy people across ages. TCRdb used MiXCR to reprocess the 5' RACE reads, holding one entry per CDR3 protein. This table holds more than 800,000 distinct CDR3 sequences, about 28% found once. The sample taken for sequencing was blood. Receptor source: a woman aged 80 or older in good health. Both conserved end residues are part of each CDR3. The D gene is left open where the match is weak. Some rows have no size entry. The others give once, few or many, or a class for an expanded clone.

CDR3aa,CDR3nt,d_gene,j_gene,abundance,v_gene
CASRGTSQADTQYF,TGTGCCAGCAGGGGGACCAGTCAGGCAGATACGCAGTATTTT,NA,TRBJ2-3,NA,TRBV4-2
CASSLGLTGGAGTEAFF,TGTGCCAGCAGCTTGGGGTTAACAGGGGGGGCCGGCACTGAAGCTTTCTTT,TRBD1,TRBJ1-1,NA,TRBV5-6
CASSGQNSHYGYTF,TGTGCCAGCAGCGGACAGAACTCACACTATGGCTACACCTTC,NA,TRBJ1-2,few,TRBV7-9
CASLAGLNTGELFF,TGTGCCAGCTTAGCGGGGTTGAACACCGGGGAGCTGTTTTTT,TRBD2,TRBJ2-2,NA,TRBV7-8
CASSLRQGALAKNIQYF,TGCGCCAGCAGCTTGCGCCAGGGGGCACTAGCCAAAAACATTCAGTACTTC,TRBD1,TRBJ2-4,many,TRBV5-1
CASSFSAGGYSGYTF,TGTGCCAGCAGCTTTTCGGCAGGGGGGTACTCTGGCTACACCTTC,TRBD1,TRBJ1-2,NA,TRBV7-9
CSARLAGSQETQYF,TGCAGTGCTAGACTAGCGGGGTCGCAAGAGACCCAGTACTTC,TRBD2,TRBJ2-5,many,TRBV20-1
CASSRAPRGEQYF,TGTGCCAGCAGCCGAGCCCCCAGGGGCGAGCAGTACTTC,NA,TRBJ2-7,many,TRBV7-9
CASSLALGLAGGETQYF,TGTGCCAGCAGCTTAGCCCTGGGGCTAGCGGGGGGAGAGACCCAGTACTTC,TRBD2,TRBJ2-5,many,TRBV7-8
CASSTSPRGVEKLFF,TGTGCCAGCAGTACCTCTCCGCGCGGCGTTGAAAAACTGTTTTTT,NA,TRBJ1-4,few,TRBV6-5
CASSRELAGGHTGELFF,TGTGCCAGCAGCCGAGAACTAGCGGGGGGCCACACCGGGGAGCTGTTTTTT,TRBD2,TRBJ2-2,NA,TRBV4-2
CASSSGGWNQPQHF,TGCGCCAGCAGTTCAGGGGGTTGGAATCAGCCCCAGCATTTT,TRBD1,TRBJ1-5,few,TRBV5-1
CASSLGGGDEKLFF,TGTGCCAGCAGCTTAGGGGGAGGGGATGAAAAACTGTTTTTT,NA,TRBJ1-4,many,TRBV7-2
CASSLEVGANTGELFF,TGTGCCAGCAGCTTGGAGGTGGGAGCGAACACCGGGGAGCTGTTTTTT,NA,TRBJ2-2,NA,TRBV11-2
CASSYRELAFF,TGTGCCAGCAGTTACAGGGAACTGGCTTTCTTT,NA,TRBJ1-1,few,TRBV6-6
CSAHSQGKLNQPQHF,TGCAGTGCACACTCACAGGGAAAGCTCAATCAGCCCCAGCATTTT,NA,TRBJ1-5,NA,TRBV20-1
CASSLSGTGRLDEQFF,TGTGCCAGCAGTTTGTCGGGGACAGGGCGGTTGGATGAGCAGTTCTTC,TRBD1,TRBJ2-1,many,TRBV12-3/TRBV12-4
CASSPDRIRTDTQYF,TGTGCCAGCTCACCGGACAGAATACGCACAGATACGCAGTATTTT,NA,TRBJ2-3,many,TRBV18
CASRPDGRSNQPQHF,TGCGCCAGCAGACCGGACGGGAGGAGCAATCAGCCCCAGCATTTT,NA,TRBJ1-5,NA,TRBV5-1